Each of the 19 T cell receptor beta chains below was sequenced from the same sample in a study of PD-1 blockade in mismatch repair-deficient tumors. Sequenced by immunoSEQ multiplex PCR; TCRdb stores in-frame clones only, minus some. The repertoire holds more than 50,000 clones, approximately 88% seen once, with roughly 14% in the top ten. The material was peripheral blood, obtained 52 weeks after starting pembrolizumab. The source of these receptors is an adult with mismatch repair-deficient cancer.

The chain joins TRBV11-3 to TRBJ2-5, with 13 bases fitting TRBD2. The germline gives CDR1 SGHNT, CDR2 YENEEA. V gave up 5 bases and J gave up 4 bases; unmatched junction bases: 7. CDR3 length: 16 residues. CDR3 nucleotides: TGTGCCAGCAGCGCCCGACTAGCGGGAGGTCTAGAGACCCAGTACTTC. It encodes CASSARLAGGLETQYF.

The chain combines TRBV4-1 with TRBJ1-3; 7 bases line up with TRBD1. The CDR3 has 15 residues. V was pared by 6 bases and J by 0 bases, with 5 bases of the junction left unmatched. The germline CDR1 and CDR2 sequences are MGHRA and YSYEKL. CDR3 in DNA: TGCGCCAGCAGTCAGGACAGGAACTCTGGAAACACCATATATTTT. As protein: CASSQDRNSGNTIYF.

The genes are TRBV14 and TRBJ2-7; the match to TRBD1 covers 8 bases. Trimming at V came to 5 bases and at J to 4 bases, leaving 7 bases not matched to a gene. The V gene's germline CDR1 is SGHDN and CDR2 FVKESK. This CDR3 has 14 amino acids. The CDR3, as DNA: TGTGCCAGCAGCTTCCGGGACAGGTGGTACGAGCAGTACTTC. Translation: CASSFRDRWYEQYF.

In this sample, this clone turned up once. The chain recombines TRBV7-9 with TRBJ1-2, with 8 nucleotides matching TRBD1. This CDR3 spans 12 amino acids. The trim removed 8 bases at V and 8 bases at J, leaving 7 bases unmatched. Germline CDR1 and CDR2: SEHNR and FQNEAQ (reference sequence). CDR3 DNA sequence: TGTGCCAGCGGGCGGACAGGGTTGGGCTACACCTTC. Its protein product is CASGRTGLGYTF.

The rearrangement joins TRBV9 to TRBJ1-1; a weak D match, TRBD1 (5 bases). Germline CDR1 reads SGDLS; CDR2 reads YYNGEE. This CDR3 spans 14 amino acids. V was cut by 0 bases and J by 6 bases, with 12 bases left in between. CDR3 loop: CASSVDPGTPEAFF. As DNA, the CDR3 is TGTGCCAGCAGCGTAGATCCAGGGACCCCTGAAGCTTTCTTT.

This sequence joins TRBV10-3 and TRBJ2-7; a possible D gene is TRBD1 (5 bases). Germline CDR1 reads ENHRY; CDR2 reads SYGVKD. This CDR3 has 15 amino acids. Trimming removed 3 bases from V and 2 bases from J, with 14 bases in between. As DNA, the CDR3 is TGTGCCATCAGTGAAGGTGGCCAGGGCACCTACGAGCAGTACTTC. Translation: CAISEGGQGTYEQYF.

The chain has TRBV28 and TRBJ2-7; 10 nucleotides match TRBD2. The CDR3 is made up of 14 amino acids. Unmatched junction bases numbered 5, after V lost 5 bases and J lost 4 bases. CDR1 is MDHEN and CDR2 is SYDVKM in the germline V gene. The CDR3 DNA is TGTGCCAGCAGTCCAGCGGGAGGGCCTTACGAGCAGTACTTC. Protein sequence: CASSPAGGPYEQYF. The whole variable domain, remainder taken from reference TRBV28 and TRBJ2-7, is DVKVTQSSRYLVKRTGEKVFLECVQDMDHENMFWYRQDPGLGLRLIYFSYDVKMKEKGDIPEGYSVSREKKERFSLILESASTNQTSMYLCASSPAGGPYEQYFGPGTRLTVT.

The V gene is TRBV7-9, the J gene TRBJ2-5, with 9 bases lining up with TRBD1. V was clipped by 5 bases and J by 1 base; unmatched bases: 5. The CDR3 extends over 15 amino acids. Germline CDR1 SEHNR, CDR2 FQNEAQ (reference sequence). The CDR3 DNA follows: TGTGCCAGCAGCCAGACAGGGGGTTTCCAAGAGACCCAGTACTTC. Protein: CASSQTGGFQETQYF.

V gene TRBV5-8 combines with J gene TRBJ2-3; D is ambiguous. V lost 5 bases to trimming and J lost 0 bases, with 10 bases between them. This CDR3 is built from 14 residues. Looked up from germline, CDR1 is SGHTS and CDR2 is YDEGEE. The CDR3 DNA reads TGTGCCAGCAGTACCCGACACAGCACAGATACGCAGTATTTT. It is translated as CASSTRHSTDTQYF.

This clone was found once. This chain links TRBV13 with TRBJ1-2, with D possibly matching TRBD1 (6 bases). Germline CDR1 PRHDT, CDR2 FYEKMQ (reference sequence). The germline V and J ends were trimmed by 5 bases and 3 bases, with 16 bases remaining between them. CDR3 size: 15 residues. This chain's CDR3 is CASSPAGGEDYGYTF. In nucleotides, the CDR3 is TGTGCCAGCAGCCCCGCCGGGGGCGAGGACTATGGCTACACCTTC. The entire variable domain, with the rest obtained from reference TRBV13 and TRBJ1-2, is as follows: AAGVIQSPRHLIKEKRETATLKCYPIPRHDTVYWYQQGPGQDPQFLISFYEKMQSDKGSIPDRFSAQQFSDYHSELNMSSLELGDSALYFCASSPAGGEDYGYTFGSGTRLTVV.

The chain joins TRBV7-2 to TRBJ2-7, with D perhaps TRBD1 or TRBD2 (6 bases each). The CDR3 runs to 16 residues. V lost 1 base and J 2 bases, leaving 15 bases between the germline ends. Germline CDR1 SGHTA, CDR2 FQGNSA. CDR3 nucleotides: TGTGCCAGCAGCTTAGTCTCCGGGGGCGACCCCTACGAGCAGTACTTC. It codes for CASSLVSGGDPYEQYF.

V is TRBV19 and J is TRBJ2-1; 8 nucleotides agree with TRBD2. V trimming: 7 bases; J trimming: 0 bases; junction bases outside the gene matches: 5. This CDR3 spans 15 amino acids. Germline CDR1 LNHDA, CDR2 SQIVND (reference sequence). The CDR3 DNA follows: TGTGCCAGTACTCCCGGGACTAGCTCCTACAATGAGCAGTTCTTC. Protein product: CASTPGTSSYNEQFF. Variable domain in full (rest from reference TRBV19 and TRBJ2-1): DGGITQSPKYLFRKEGQNVTLSCEQNLNHDAMYWYRQDPGQGLRLIYYSQIVNDFQKGDIAEGYSVSREKKESFPLTVTSAQKNPTAFYLCASTPGTSSYNEQFFGPGTRLTVL.

The rearrangement links TRBV10-1 to TRBJ2-1; 7 bases are shared with TRBD2. The germline V gene encodes CDR1 WNHNN and CDR2 SYGVQD (reference sequence). V shed 4 bases, J shed 7 bases, and the junction held 10 bases outside the gene matches. The CDR3 covers 15 residues. CDR3 bases: TGCGCCAGCAGTGGAGCGGGGAGGGCAGCAAATGAGCAGTTCTTC. Translating gives CASSGAGRAANEQFF.

This clone was seen a single time. The gene calls are TRBV7-9 and TRBJ2-7, with a weak D call TRBD2 (5 bases). Per germline, CDR1 SEHNR and CDR2 FQNEAQ (reference sequence). V lost 4 bases to trimming and J lost 3 bases, with 10 bases between them. The CDR3 has 13 residues. The CDR3 DNA is TGTGCCAGCAGCTATGGACTGATCTACGAGCAGTACTTC. Translating gives CASSYGLIYEQYF.

J is TRBJ2-1 and V is TRBV27, with TRBD2 identical over 10 bases. CDR3 size: 17 residues. J lost 8 bases, V lost 2 bases, and 12 bases had no gene match. Germline V gene lookup returns CDR1 MNHEY and CDR2 SMNVEV (reference sequence). The CDR3 spells CASSLTPSSGSSDEQFF. The CDR3 nucleotides are TGTGCCAGCAGTTTAACCCCATCTAGCGGGAGTTCGGATGAGCAGTTCTTC.

V usage is TRBV4-2 and J usage is TRBJ2-1, with TRBD1 matching 7 bases. Germline V gene data show CDR1 as LGHNA and CDR2 as YNFKEQ. The CDR3 has 14 residues. V lost 4 bases and J lost 7; bases outside the gene matches: 7. CDR3 nucleotide sequence: TGTGCCAGCAGCCTACCTCCACAGGGGAATGAGCAGTTCTTC. It yields the protein CASSLPPQGNEQFF.

The CDR3 here is CASSLGFPANEKLFF. The CDR3 DNA follows: TGTGCCAGCAGCTTAGGGTTTCCAGCTAATGAAAAACTGTTTTTT. The genes are TRBV7-9 and TRBJ1-4; D remains unclear. V lost 1 base, J lost 3 bases, and 9 bases lay in between. CDR1 and CDR2 (germline): SEHNR, FQNEAQ (reference sequence). The CDR3 covers 15 residues.

The chain is built from TRBV27 and TRBJ2-1, with 10 bases fitting TRBD1. Looked up from germline, CDR1 is MNHEY and CDR2 is SMNVEV (reference sequence). V lost 0 bases, J lost 6 bases, and 8 bases stayed unmatched. This CDR3 region has 17 residues. The CDR3: CASSLSLPGQGGNEQFF. As DNA, the CDR3 is TGTGCCAGCAGTTTATCCTTACCCGGACAGGGGGGCAATGAGCAGTTCTTC.

The rearrangement joins TRBV19 to TRBJ1-1, with no clear D. Germline V gives CDR1 LNHDA, CDR2 SQIVND (reference sequence). With 3 bases removed from V and 5 bases from J, the gap between germline ends came to 13 bases. The CDR3 is 14 amino acids. This CDR3 is CASSILGVVTEAFF. The CDR3 DNA sequence: TGTGCCAGTAGTATTCTGGGAGTTGTTACTGAAGCTTTCTTT.